This T cell receptor beta chain was captured in a study of T cells in Graves' hyperthyroidism and ophthalmopathy. TCR beta CDR3 regions were amplified from RNA. The TCR CDR3 first-round RT-PCR relied on the HTBI primer set. TCRdb fed the multiplex PCR reads into MiXCR, producing one record per CDR3 protein. The table shows about 770,000 distinct CDR3 sequences, with over 15% occurring only once. Germline CDR1 reads SEHNR; CDR2 reads FQNEAQ (reference sequence). CDR3 size: 14 residues. Losses at the gene ends were 5 bases for V and 6 bases for J; bases not matched to a gene: 8. The receptor was derived from a woman aged 45 to 65 with Graves' hyperthyroidism that later progressed to Graves' ophthalmopathy. The sequenced material came from blood. The V call is TRBV7-9, the J call TRBJ1-2; 8 bases fit TRBD1. Here the CDR3 reads CASSGSDRANGYTF. The CDR3 bases are TGTGCCAGCAGCGGTTCGGACAGGGCCAATGGCTACACCTTC.